Listed below are T cell receptor beta chains from one sample, sequenced in a study of glioma-infiltrating T cells after dendritic cell vaccination. Profiled with immunoSEQ multiplex PCR; TCRdb holds only in-frame clones, not every one. The data show about 65,000 clones, around 86% seen once. Sequenced here: blood, sampled after dendritic cell vaccination. The source of these receptors is a human donor with glioblastoma. CDR3s include the opening cysteine and the closing phenylalanine or tryptophan. The order of the fields is D gene, J gene, V gene, CDR3 length, clone size, CDR3 protein, CDR3 DNA. D genes are given only for firm matches. The size entry is marked missing in some rows and otherwise reads once, few, many or a size class.

d_call: TRBD2
j_call: TRBJ2-2
v_call: TRBV2
cdr3_length: 14
clone_size: .
cdr3_aa: CAGGTSGKAGELFF
cdr3_nt: TGTGCCGGGGGGACTAGCGGGAAAGCTGGGGAGCTGTTTTTT

d_call: .
j_call: TRBJ2-3
v_call: TRBV6-5
cdr3_length: 15
clone_size: .
cdr3_aa: CASSQAGHSTDTQYF
cdr3_nt: TGTGCCAGCAGCCAGGCTGGACATAGCACAGATACGCAGTATTTT

d_call: .
j_call: TRBJ2-7
v_call: TRBV19
cdr3_length: 14
clone_size: .
cdr3_aa: CASSIRDGLYEQYF
cdr3_nt: TGTGCCAGTAGTATCAGGGATGGTTTATACGAGCAGTACTTC

d_call: .
j_call: TRBJ2-1
v_call: TRBV6-5
cdr3_length: 15
clone_size: .
cdr3_aa: CASSYSGTGVNEQFF
cdr3_nt: TGTGCCAGCAGTTACTCCGGGACGGGGGTAAATGAGCAGTTCTTC

d_call: TRBD1
j_call: TRBJ1-1
v_call: TRBV5-6
cdr3_length: 14
clone_size: .
cdr3_aa: CASSSRQGGTEAFF
cdr3_nt: TGTGCCAGCAGCTCCCGACAGGGGGGAACTGAAGCTTTCTTT

d_call: TRBD2
j_call: TRBJ2-1
v_call: TRBV6-5
cdr3_length: 14
clone_size: .
cdr3_aa: CASSRTSGKDEQFF
cdr3_nt: TGTGCCAGCAGTCGGACTAGCGGAAAGGATGAGCAGTTCTTC

d_call: TRBD1
j_call: TRBJ1-6
v_call: TRBV9
cdr3_length: 14
clone_size: .
cdr3_aa: CASAAEGANSPLHF
cdr3_nt: TGTGCCAGCGCGGCCGAGGGGGCGAATTCACCCCTCCACTTT

d_call: .
j_call: TRBJ1-2
v_call: TRBV6-5
cdr3_length: 15
clone_size: .
cdr3_aa: CASSKINTPLDGYTF
cdr3_nt: TGTGCCAGCAGCAAAATAAACACCCCTCTCGATGGCTACACCTTC

d_call: .
j_call: TRBJ2-7
v_call: TRBV5-8
cdr3_length: 14
clone_size: .
cdr3_aa: CASSLQLTTDEQYF
cdr3_nt: TGTGCCAGCAGCTTACAACTAACCACGGACGAGCAGTACTTC

d_call: .
j_call: TRBJ2-2
v_call: TRBV7-6
cdr3_length: 15
clone_size: .
cdr3_aa: CASSFVAANTGELFF
cdr3_nt: TGTGCCAGCAGCTTTGTAGCGGCGAACACCGGGGAGCTGTTTTTT

d_call: TRBD1
j_call: TRBJ1-5
v_call: TRBV2
cdr3_length: 14
clone_size: once
cdr3_aa: CARGGQGGNQPQHF
cdr3_nt: TGTGCCAGGGGGGGACAGGGTGGCAATCAGCCCCAGCATTTT

d_call: .
j_call: TRBJ2-7
v_call: TRBV5-4
cdr3_length: 12
clone_size: .
cdr3_aa: CASRFTGREQYF
cdr3_nt: TGTGCCAGCAGATTTACAGGGCGGGAGCAGTACTTC

d_call: .
j_call: TRBJ1-3
v_call: TRBV18
cdr3_length: 16
clone_size: .
cdr3_aa: CASSPKFGVSGNTIYF
cdr3_nt: TGTGCCAGCTCACCGAAATTCGGGGTATCAGGAAACACCATATATTTT

d_call: TRBD1
j_call: TRBJ1-1
v_call: TRBV9
cdr3_length: 16
clone_size: .
cdr3_aa: CASSPVQGASGEEAFF
cdr3_nt: TGTGCCAGCAGCCCCGTGCAGGGGGCGTCCGGTGAAGAAGCTTTCTTT

d_call: .
j_call: TRBJ1-4
v_call: TRBV15
cdr3_length: 16
clone_size: .
cdr3_aa: CATSRDSARGFEKLFF
cdr3_nt: TGTGCCACCAGCAGAGATTCCGCCAGGGGTTTCGAAAAACTGTTTTTT

d_call: .
j_call: TRBJ2-7
v_call: TRBV27
cdr3_length: 15
clone_size: few
cdr3_aa: CASSLDGLAYAEQYF
cdr3_nt: TGTGCCAGCAGTTTAGATGGACTCGCCTACGCCGAGCAGTACTTC

d_call: .
j_call: TRBJ1-4
v_call: TRBV28
cdr3_length: 16
clone_size: .
cdr3_aa: CASSLPVGQGNEKLFF
cdr3_nt: TGTGCCAGCAGCCTACCTGTGGGGCAGGGGAATGAAAAACTGTTTTTT

d_call: .
j_call: TRBJ1-2
v_call: TRBV11-2
cdr3_length: 14
clone_size: .
cdr3_aa: CASSTNRDNYGYTF
cdr3_nt: TGTGCCAGCAGCACGAACAGGGATAACTATGGCTACACCTTC

d_call: .
j_call: TRBJ1-5
v_call: TRBV30
cdr3_length: 12
clone_size: .
cdr3_aa: CAWSPSNQPQHF
cdr3_nt: TGTGCCTGGAGTCCGAGCAATCAGCCCCAGCATTTT

d_call: .
j_call: TRBJ2-7
v_call: TRBV7-8
cdr3_length: 12
clone_size: .
cdr3_aa: CASSFALREQYF
cdr3_nt: TGTGCCAGCAGCTTCGCTTTGCGGGAGCAGTACTTC

d_call: .
j_call: TRBJ1-1
v_call: TRBV6-5
cdr3_length: 14
clone_size: .
cdr3_aa: CASSYSGQLTEAFF
cdr3_nt: TGTGCCAGCAGTTACAGTGGACAGCTCACTGAAGCTTTCTTT

d_call: TRBD2
j_call: TRBJ2-1
v_call: TRBV2
cdr3_length: 15
clone_size: .
cdr3_aa: CASSANAGGVTEQFF
cdr3_nt: TGTGCCAGCAGTGCAAATGCGGGGGGGGTTACTGAGCAGTTCTTC

d_call: .
j_call: TRBJ2-7
v_call: TRBV29-1
cdr3_length: 12
clone_size: .
cdr3_aa: CSVGQGRNEQYF
cdr3_nt: TGCAGCGTTGGGCAGGGAAGGAACGAGCAGTACTTC

d_call: TRBD1
j_call: TRBJ1-5
v_call: TRBV18
cdr3_length: 17
clone_size: .
cdr3_aa: CASSHPGTGSTNQPQHF
cdr3_nt: TGTGCCAGCTCACACCCGGGGACAGGGTCGACAAATCAGCCCCAGCATTTT

d_call: TRBD2
j_call: TRBJ2-1
v_call: TRBV11-2
cdr3_length: 16
clone_size: few
cdr3_aa: CASSRLAASSYNEQFF
cdr3_nt: TGTGCCAGCAGCCGACTAGCCGCCAGCTCCTACAATGAGCAGTTCTTC

d_call: .
j_call: TRBJ1-4
v_call: TRBV4-2
cdr3_length: 17
clone_size: .
cdr3_aa: CASSQGWSGLTNEKLFF
cdr3_nt: TGTGCCAGCAGCCAAGGCTGGTCAGGGCTTACTAATGAAAAACTGTTTTTT

d_call: .
j_call: TRBJ1-1
v_call: TRBV5-1
cdr3_length: 13
clone_size: .
cdr3_aa: CASSLGSDPHTFF
cdr3_nt: TGCGCCAGCAGCTTGGGGTCAGATCCCCATACTTTCTTT

d_call: .
j_call: TRBJ1-1
v_call: TRBV7-2
cdr3_length: 13
clone_size: .
cdr3_aa: CASSLQRPTEAFF
cdr3_nt: TGTGCCAGCAGCTTACAGAGGCCCACTGAAGCTTTCTTT

d_call: .
j_call: TRBJ2-7
v_call: TRBV4-1
cdr3_length: 13
clone_size: .
cdr3_aa: CASSQVPPYEQYF
cdr3_nt: TGCGCCAGCAGCCAAGTACCCCCCTACGAGCAGTACTTC

d_call: TRBD1
j_call: TRBJ2-7
v_call: TRBV11-3
cdr3_length: 14
clone_size: .
cdr3_aa: CASSLAQGGLEQYF
cdr3_nt: TGTGCCAGCAGCTTAGCACAGGGGGGTCTCGAGCAGTACTTC

d_call: .
j_call: TRBJ1-5
v_call: TRBV25-1
cdr3_length: 15
clone_size: .
cdr3_aa: CASSRSGGSNQPQHF
cdr3_nt: TGTGCCAGCAGTAGGTCAGGTGGTAGCAATCAGCCCCAGCATTTT

d_call: .
j_call: TRBJ1-2
v_call: TRBV2
cdr3_length: 13
clone_size: .
cdr3_aa: CASSSQQDYGYTF
cdr3_nt: TGTGCCAGCAGTTCACAACAGGATTATGGCTACACCTTC

d_call: TRBD1
j_call: TRBJ2-4
v_call: TRBV5-6
cdr3_length: 18
clone_size: .
cdr3_aa: CASATGTGVPGGKNIQYF
cdr3_nt: TGTGCCAGCGCTACCGGGACAGGGGTTCCCGGGGGCAAAAACATTCAGTACTTC

d_call: .
j_call: TRBJ2-1
v_call: TRBV11-2
cdr3_length: 16
clone_size: .
cdr3_aa: CASSLIQSPSYNEQFF
cdr3_nt: TGTGCCAGCAGCTTGATTCAGTCCCCCTCGTACAATGAGCAGTTCTTC

d_call: .
j_call: TRBJ2-7
v_call: TRBV30
cdr3_length: 11
clone_size: .
cdr3_aa: CAWSVSVEQYF
cdr3_nt: TGTGCCTGGAGTGTGTCAGTAGAGCAGTACTTC

d_call: .
j_call: TRBJ2-5
v_call: TRBV25-1
cdr3_length: 17
clone_size: .
cdr3_aa: CASSEWSGGGSEETQYF
cdr3_nt: TGTGCCAGCAGTGAATGGTCGGGCGGGGGCAGCGAAGAGACCCAGTACTTC

d_call: .
j_call: TRBJ1-2
v_call: TRBV4-3
cdr3_length: 15
clone_size: .
cdr3_aa: CASSQDHRANYGYTF
cdr3_nt: TGCGCCAGCAGCCAAGATCACAGGGCTAACTATGGCTACACCTTC

d_call: TRBD2
j_call: TRBJ2-7
v_call: TRBV4-3
cdr3_length: 17
clone_size: .
cdr3_aa: CASSQELAGVAPYEQYF
cdr3_nt: TGCGCCAGCAGCCAAGAACTAGCGGGAGTTGCGCCCTACGAGCAGTACTTC

d_call: .
j_call: TRBJ2-3
v_call: TRBV7-2
cdr3_length: 15
clone_size: .
cdr3_aa: CASSLGGANTDTQYF
cdr3_nt: TGTGCCAGCAGCTTAGGCGGCGCCAACACAGATACGCAGTATTTT

d_call: .
j_call: TRBJ2-1
v_call: TRBV4-2
cdr3_length: 15
clone_size: once
cdr3_aa: CASSQEGGPYNEQFF
cdr3_nt: TGTGCCAGCAGCCAAGAGGGGGGGCCGTACAATGAGCAGTTCTTC

d_call: .
j_call: TRBJ2-7
v_call: TRBV18
cdr3_length: 15
clone_size: .
cdr3_aa: CASSPSDGSSYEQYF
cdr3_nt: TGTGCCAGCTCACCCTCGGACGGGAGCTCCTACGAGCAGTACTTC

d_call: TRBD1
j_call: TRBJ1-1
v_call: TRBV30
cdr3_length: 13
clone_size: .
cdr3_aa: CAWRAGGVTEAFF
cdr3_nt: TGTGCCTGGAGGGCAGGGGGCGTCACTGAAGCTTTCTTT

d_call: TRBD1
j_call: TRBJ2-1
v_call: TRBV7-2
cdr3_length: 15
clone_size: .
cdr3_aa: CASSSAGQGANEQFF
cdr3_nt: TGTGCCAGCAGCTCCGCTGGTCAGGGGGCGAATGAGCAGTTCTTC

d_call: .
j_call: TRBJ1-2
v_call: TRBV5-4
cdr3_length: 13
clone_size: .
cdr3_aa: CASSLGEDYGYTF
cdr3_nt: TGTGCCAGCAGCCTGGGGGAGGACTATGGCTACACCTTC

d_call: .
j_call: TRBJ2-1
v_call: TRBV30
cdr3_length: 14
clone_size: once
cdr3_aa: CAWCDPRSYNEQFF
cdr3_nt: TGTGCCTGGTGCGATCCCCGTTCCTACAATGAGCAGTTCTTC

d_call: .
j_call: TRBJ2-7
v_call: TRBV7-9
cdr3_length: 11
clone_size: .
cdr3_aa: CASSGFYEQYF
cdr3_nt: TGTGCCAGCAGCGGTTTCTACGAGCAGTACTTC

d_call: .
j_call: TRBJ2-3
v_call: TRBV7-2
cdr3_length: 14
clone_size: .
cdr3_aa: CASSLGPSTDTQYF
cdr3_nt: TGTGCCAGCAGCTTAGGGCCCTCTACAGATACGCAGTATTTT

d_call: TRBD1
j_call: TRBJ2-7
v_call: TRBV7-6
cdr3_length: 15
clone_size: once
cdr3_aa: CASSLGGQGHREQYF
cdr3_nt: TGTGCCAGCAGCTTGGGGGGACAGGGGCACCGTGAGCAGTACTTC

d_call: .
j_call: TRBJ2-7
v_call: TRBV9
cdr3_length: 14
clone_size: few
cdr3_aa: CASSLSTTIYEQYF
cdr3_nt: TGTGCCAGCAGTCTATCTACCACGATCTACGAGCAGTACTTC

d_call: .
j_call: TRBJ2-3
v_call: TRBV5-6
cdr3_length: 14
clone_size: .
cdr3_aa: CASSLDSQSGTQYF
cdr3_nt: TGTGCCAGCAGCTTGGACAGTCAATCTGGTACGCAGTATTTT

d_call: TRBD1
j_call: TRBJ1-4
v_call: TRBV12-5
cdr3_length: 15
clone_size: .
cdr3_aa: CASGPQGGGDEKLFF
cdr3_nt: TGTGCTAGTGGTCCACAGGGGGGTGGGGATGAAAAACTGTTTTTT

d_call: .
j_call: TRBJ1-1
v_call: TRBV5-3
cdr3_length: 14
clone_size: .
cdr3_aa: CARRQGRFYTEAFF
cdr3_nt: TGTGCCAGAAGACAGGGTAGATTTTACACTGAAGCTTTCTTT

d_call: TRBD2
j_call: TRBJ2-7
v_call: TRBV11-3
cdr3_length: 12
clone_size: .
cdr3_aa: CASSPMGGKQYF
cdr3_nt: TGTGCCAGCAGCCCGATGGGAGGGAAGCAGTACTTC

d_call: TRBD1
j_call: TRBJ1-1
v_call: TRBV4-2
cdr3_length: 18
clone_size: .
cdr3_aa: CASSQGPQGAGANTEAFF
cdr3_nt: TGTGCCAGCAGCCAAGGTCCGCAGGGGGCAGGAGCCAACACTGAAGCTTTCTTT